This entry concerns a single T cell receptor (beta chain). Its antigen is still unknown. These data originate in a study of T cells expressing NK-cell markers. The overall study: CD3+CD56+NKG2C+, CD3+CD56+NKG2C- and CD3+CD56-NKG2C+ T cells, once sorted, supplied the TCR beta repertoires. General study results and limits: The contribution of dominant NKG2C+ clonotypes to CD8+ T cells in five to seven donors was roughly 1.0-7.5%.

With the 5' RACE reads reprocessed, TCRdb shows one record per CDR3 protein and no DNA. The sample's table shows roughly 180,000 distinct CDR3 sequences. This CDR3 region has 16 residues. The V gene's germline CDR1 is SGHRS and CDR2 YFSETQ. V usage is TRBV5-1 and J usage is TRBJ2-5; TCRdb outputs TRBD1, but without DNA this stays unchecked. The TCR originated in a woman between 18 and 69 years old in good health. The sequenced sample consisted of blood T cells: a sorted CD56 or NKG2C T cell subset, CD4+ or CD8+ T cells, or bulk PBMC T cells (not recorded which). CDR3 loop: CASSLTGGSLQETQYF.